The next 29 T cell receptor beta chains were all read from a single sample in a study of blood T cell repertoires in COVID-19. The method was immunoSEQ multiplex PCR; TCRdb's version includes in-frame clones alone and lacks a portion of them. The table records about 250,000 clones, around 86% of them present only once. The sample consisted of PBMCs or T cells enriched from blood (not recorded which). The receptors derive from a man between 18 and 35 years old who had recovered from COVID-19.

The chain combines TRBV6-5 with TRBJ2-7, with D tentatively TRBD1 (5 bases). The CDR3 contains 15 residues. Germline CDR1 MNHEY, CDR2 SVGAGI. V was clipped by 7 bases and J by 6 bases, with 22 bases between them. The CDR3 region has the DNA TGTGCCAGCACCCGAGGATGGCAGGGTGATGGCGAGCAGTACTTC. Translating gives CASTRGWQGDGEQYF.

This sequence joins TRBV5-1 and TRBJ2-5; possibly TRBD2 for D (5 bases). The V end was cut by 4 bases, the J end by 1 base, with 17 bases between. This CDR3 contains 16 residues. CDR1 and CDR2 (germline): SGHRS, YFSETQ. In DNA, the CDR3 is TGCGCCAGCAGCCAAGGACTTAAAAACGCCCAAGAGACCCAGTACTTC. It translates to CASSQGLKNAQETQYF.

In its sample, this clone was seen a few times. The genes are TRBV2 and TRBJ1-2; a weak D match, TRBD1 (6 bases). Germline CDR1 reads SNHLY; CDR2 reads FYNNEI. This CDR3 spans 12 amino acids. V lost 7 bases to trimming and J lost 8 bases, with 14 bases between them. This CDR3 is CASKTGGEGYTF. The CDR3 DNA is TGTGCCAGCAAGACAGGTGGAGAAGGCTACACCTTC. Based on the CDR3 plus reference TRBV2 and TRBJ1-2, the full variable domain is EPEVTQTPSHQVTQMGQEVILRCVPISNHLYFYWYRQILGQKVEFLVSFYNNEISEKSEIFDDQFSVERPDGSNFTLKIRSTKLEDSAMYFCASKTGGEGYTFGSGTRLTVV.

This clone was seen more than once but under ten times. V gene TRBV10-3 combines with J gene TRBJ2-2; 13 bases fit TRBD2. This CDR3 spans 15 amino acids. Germline-derived CDR1 and CDR2 are ENHRY and SYGVKD. V was clipped by 8 bases and J by 5 bases; unmatched bases: 5. CDR3 sequence (DNA): TGTGCCATCTCACGACTAGCGGGAGGAACCGGGGAGCTGTTTTTT. It translates to CAISRLAGGTGELFF.

This chain connects TRBV13 to TRBJ1-6; D is unclear. The CDR3 has 13 residues. V shed 5 bases and J shed 7 bases, with 9 bases lying between them. The germline V gene encodes CDR1 PRHDT and CDR2 FYEKMQ (reference sequence). CDR3 protein: CASSREENSPLHF. CDR3 bases: TGTGCCAGCAGCCGAGAGGAAAATTCACCCCTCCACTTT. Variable domain in full (rest from reference TRBV13 and TRBJ1-6): AAGVIQSPRHLIKEKRETATLKCYPIPRHDTVYWYQQGPGQDPQFLISFYEKMQSDKGSIPDRFSAQQFSDYHSELNMSSLELGDSALYFCASSREENSPLHFGNGTRLTVT.

The genes are TRBV5-1 and TRBJ2-3, with 7 bases matching TRBD2. The length of the CDR3 is 13 residues. CDR1 SGHRS and CDR2 YFSETQ come from the germline V gene. The V gene end was trimmed by 5 bases and the J gene end by 4 bases; junction bases not matched to a gene: 4. As DNA, the CDR3 is TGCGCCAGCAGTCCACGGGGGGCAGATACGCAGTATTTT. This translates into CASSPRGADTQYF.

The chain links TRBV5-6 to TRBJ2-7; D is possibly TRBD1 (7 bases). CDR1 SGHDT and CDR2 YYEEEE come from the germline V gene. The CDR3 covers 14 residues. V shed 3 bases and J shed 9 bases, with 19 bases lying between them. The CDR3 region is CASSSDRRAHGQYF. In DNA, the CDR3 is TGTGCCAGCAGCTCGGACAGGAGGGCCCACGGGCAGTACTTC. Based on the CDR3 plus reference TRBV5-6 and TRBJ2-7, the full variable domain is DAGVTQSPTHLIKTRGQQVTLRCSPKSGHDTVSWYQQALGQGPQFIFQYYEEEERQRGNFPDRFSGHQFPNYSSELNVNALLLGDSALYLCASSSDRRAHGQYFGPGTRLTVT.

The chain joins TRBV13 to TRBJ1-4; 11 bases line up with TRBD1. Per germline, CDR1 PRHDT and CDR2 FYEKMQ (reference sequence). The CDR3 is made up of 16 amino acids. V dropped 4 bases and J dropped 4; count of bases not matched to a gene: 5. The CDR3 DNA is TGTGCCAGCAGCTCGGACAGGGGGCGGGGTAATGAAAAACTGTTTTTT. As protein: CASSSDRGRGNEKLFF.

This clone was counted between two and nine times. This rearrangement joins TRBV30 to TRBJ1-6, with D hard to call. V lost 2 bases to trimming and J lost 13 bases, with 12 bases between them. Germline CDR1 reads GTSNPN; CDR2 reads SVGIG (reference sequence). CDR3 length: 12 amino acids. CDR3 protein: CAWSLTGLPLHF. The CDR3 DNA sequence: TGTGCCTGGAGTCTGACTGGTCTGCCCCTCCACTTT.

The gene calls are TRBV3-1 (or the pseudogene TRBV3-2) and TRBJ1-2; 10 nucleotides agree with TRBD1. This CDR3 has 21 residues. The V and J ends lost 0 bases and 0 bases, in that order; junction bases with no gene match: 16. From germline, CDR1 is LGHDT and CDR2 YNNKEL (reference sequence). CDR3 residues: CASSQEIGTWDRGPANYGYTF. In DNA, the CDR3 is TGTGCCAGCAGCCAAGAAATAGGAACGTGGGACAGGGGCCCCGCTAACTATGGCTACACCTTC.

This chain links TRBV3-1 (or the pseudogene TRBV3-2) with TRBJ2-7; 8 bases fit TRBD1. Trimming removed 3 bases from V and 4 bases from J; junction bases left unmatched: 14. Germline V gene lookup returns CDR1 LGHDT and CDR2 YNNKEL (reference sequence). The CDR3 totals 17 residues. CDR3 amino acids: CASSQGLLDRVKYEQYF. CDR3 DNA: TGTGCCAGCAGCCAGGGACTCCTGGACAGGGTAAAATACGAGCAGTACTTC.

This chain links TRBV4-1 with TRBJ2-1, with TRBD1 matching 10 bases. V gave up 4 bases and J gave up 7 bases; unmatched junction bases: 13. The CDR3 totals 17 residues. Germline CDR1 reads MGHRA; CDR2 reads YSYEKL. For the CDR3, the DNA is TGCGCCAGCAGCCGAACAATGCTCGGGACAGGGGCTAATGAGCAGTTCTTC. Translation: CASSRTMLGTGANEQFF.

J is TRBJ1-1 and V is TRBV25-1; possibly TRBD1 for D (6 bases). The CDR3 has 13 amino acids. V shed 7 bases and J shed 4 bases, with 13 bases lying between them. Per the germline V gene, CDR1 is MGHDK and CDR2 is SYGVNS. This CDR3 reads CASTRGGGTEAFF. DNA for the CDR3: TGTGCCAGCACTCGGGGAGGGGGCACTGAAGCTTTCTTT. Based on the CDR3 plus reference TRBV25-1 and TRBJ1-1, the full variable domain is EADIYQTPRYLVIGTGKKITLECSQTMGHDKMYWYQQDPGMELHLIHYSYGVNSTEKGDLSSESTVSRIRTEHFPLTLESARPSHTSQYLCASTRGGGTEAFFGQGTRLTVV.

The V and J genes are TRBV19 and TRBJ1-4; D unresolved. Germline-derived CDR1 and CDR2 are LNHDA and SQIVND (reference sequence). This CDR3 contains 14 residues. V lost 3 bases and J 1 base, leaving 6 bases between the germline ends. The CDR3 loop is CASSIGVTNEKLFF. The CDR3 bases are TGTGCCAGTAGTATTGGAGTAACTAATGAAAAACTGTTTTTT.

The genes are TRBV7-9 and TRBJ1-4; D gene uncertain. Per the germline V gene, CDR1 is SEHNR and CDR2 is FQNEAQ (reference sequence). This CDR3 region has 13 residues. The V end lost 2 bases, the J end lost 7 bases, and 8 bases lay between the germline ends. The DNA for the CDR3 is TGTGCCAGCAGCTTATCGGGAGGTGAAAAACTGTTTTTT. The encoded protein is CASSLSGGEKLFF.

The sample holds a few counts of this clone. The chain employs TRBV11-2 and TRBJ2-7, with TRBD2 matching 10 bases. CDR3 length: 13 residues. Trimming at V came to 0 bases and at J to 9 bases, leaving 2 bases not matched to a gene. Germline CDR1 and CDR2: SGHAT and FQNNGV. The CDR3 protein is CASSLEIAGGQYF. The CDR3 region has the DNA TGTGCCAGCAGCTTAGAGATAGCGGGAGGGCAGTACTTC.

The V call is TRBV12-3 or TRBV12-4, the J call TRBJ1-5; maybe TRBD1 (5 bases). The ends were cut back, 6 bases at V and 7 bases at J, with 13 bases in the middle. The CDR3 runs to 13 residues. CDR3 sequence (DNA): TGTGCCAGCAGGGGGGGTGGAAAACAGCCCCAGCATTTT. This encodes CASRGGGKQPQHF.

The J gene is TRBJ1-2, the V gene TRBV19; possible D gene TRBD1, 6 bases. The V end was cut by 7 bases, the J end by 0 bases, with 21 bases between. Germline CDR1 is LNHDA and CDR2 is SQIVND (reference sequence). This CDR3 contains 17 residues. CDR3 bases: TGTGCCAGTACGCCCATGGAAGGGAGGGACACTAACTATGGCTACACCTTC. Amino acids: CASTPMEGRDTNYGYTF. The variable domain in full, with the rest retrieved from reference TRBV19 and TRBJ1-2, is DGGITQSPKYLFRKEGQNVTLSCEQNLNHDAMYWYRQDPGQGLRLIYYSQIVNDFQKGDIAEGYSVSREKKESFPLTVTSAQKNPTAFYLCASTPMEGRDTNYGYTFGSGTRLTVV.

CDR3 DNA sequence: TGTGCCAGCAGCCCTCCGGGGTCTAGCACAGATACGCAGTATTTT. Translated: CASSPPGSSTDTQYF. The chain joins TRBV7-9 to TRBJ2-3; D perhaps matches TRBD2 (5 bases). V lost 5 bases to trimming and J lost 0 bases, with 12 bases between them. CDR3 length: 15 amino acids. Germline V gene data show CDR1 as SEHNR and CDR2 as FQNEAQ (reference sequence).

The gene calls are TRBV27 and TRBJ1-1; 10 bases match TRBD1. The CDR3 runs to 14 residues. The J segment lost 6 bases and the V segment lost 3 bases, leaving 4 bases of the junction unmatched. Germline values: CDR1 MNHEY, CDR2 SMNVEV (reference sequence). The CDR3 DNA sequence: TGTGCCAGCAGTTTCCGGGACAGGGGTCCTGAAGCTTTCTTT. This encodes CASSFRDRGPEAFF.

The gene calls are TRBV5-1 and TRBJ2-1; 12 bases are a match to TRBD2. The CDR3 length is 17 residues. Germline assignment: CDR1 SGHRS and CDR2 YFSETQ. J gave up 8 bases and V 4 bases, and 13 bases lay outside the gene matches. The CDR3 coding sequence is TGCGCCAGCAGCCTTCGGGGGCTAGCGGGAGGGACGGATGAGCAGTTCTTC. It specifies CASSLRGLAGGTDEQFF.

The chain uses TRBV5-1 and TRBJ1-2; TRBD1 matches 9 bases. CDR1 is SGHRS, CDR2 YFSETQ, per germline. Unmatched junction bases numbered 4, after V lost 4 bases and J lost 3 bases. The CDR3 covers 14 residues. The CDR3 DNA is TGCGCCAGCAGCGCGGGGGACAGGGACTATGGCTACACCTTC. Translating gives CASSAGDRDYGYTF.

V usage is TRBV4-2 and J usage is TRBJ2-1; 10 positions agree with TRBD2. CDR1 is LGHNA, CDR2 YNFKEQ, per germline. There are 18 residues in the CDR3. V lost 4 bases, J lost 7 bases, and 16 bases stayed unmatched. In DNA, the CDR3 is TGTGCCAGCAGCCTACCATATTCGCTAGCGGGAGTACGTAATGAGCAGTTCTTC. Translating gives CASSLPYSLAGVRNEQFF.

The gene calls are TRBV11-3 and TRBJ1-2, with 7 bases aligning to TRBD1. V shed 5 bases and J 6 bases; nucleotides not matched to a gene: 9. CDR1 and CDR2 from the germline V gene are SGHNT and YENEEA. This CDR3 has 14 residues. CDR3 in DNA: TGTGCCAGCAGCCTAAATTTACAGGGGAATGGCTACACCTTC. It yields the protein CASSLNLQGNGYTF.

This rearrangement joins TRBV7-9 to TRBJ1-4; a weak D match, TRBD1 (5 bases). The germline CDR1 and CDR2 sequences are SEHNR and FQNEAQ (reference sequence). V was shortened by 2 bases and J by 8 bases, with 9 bases between the two germline ends. CDR3 size: 13 residues. The CDR3 nucleotides are TGTGCCAGCAGCTTATGGGGCGACGAAAAACTGTTTTTT. Amino acids: CASSLWGDEKLFF.

The CDR3 protein is CASVPSEEETQYF. The CDR3 bases are TGTGCCAGCGTCCCTAGCGAAGAAGAGACCCAGTACTTC. This chain connects TRBV18 to TRBJ2-5, with D maybe TRBD2 (6 bases). Deletions cut 8 bases from V and 3 bases from J, with 13 bases between. The CDR3 length is 13 residues. The V gene's germline CDR1 is KGHSH and CDR2 LQKENI.

This clone came up a few times. The same CDR3 arises from other DNA sequences in this sample as well. This rearrangement joins TRBV6-4 to TRBJ2-1; TRBD1 matches 7 bases. With V trimmed by 0 bases and J by 3 bases, 2 bases remained unmatched. This CDR3 spans 15 amino acids. The V gene's germline CDR1 is MRHNA and CDR2 SNTAGT. The CDR3 region is CASSDSAGGYNEQFF. CDR3 in DNA: TGTGCCAGCAGTGACTCGGCAGGGGGCTACAATGAGCAGTTCTTC.

This chain connects TRBV3-1 (or the pseudogene TRBV3-2) to TRBJ1-2; D gene unclear. V gave up 2 bases and J gave up 6 bases, with 16 bases separating them. Germline CDR1 and CDR2: LGHDT and YNNKEL (reference sequence). The CDR3 totals 15 residues. CDR3 nucleotides: TGTGCCAGCAGCCAAACGACCGGGAATGGGGATGGCTACACCTTC. It encodes CASSQTTGNGDGYTF.

The chain carries TRBV6-5 and TRBJ2-1, with 9 bases fitting TRBD2. V dropped 2 bases and J dropped 10; count of bases not matched to a gene: 6. The germline gives CDR1 MNHEY, CDR2 SVGAGI. This CDR3 is 14 amino acids long. The CDR3, as DNA: TGTGCCAGCAGTTACGCTAGCGGGGATTTCGAGCAGTTCTTC. Translating gives CASSYASGDFEQFF.